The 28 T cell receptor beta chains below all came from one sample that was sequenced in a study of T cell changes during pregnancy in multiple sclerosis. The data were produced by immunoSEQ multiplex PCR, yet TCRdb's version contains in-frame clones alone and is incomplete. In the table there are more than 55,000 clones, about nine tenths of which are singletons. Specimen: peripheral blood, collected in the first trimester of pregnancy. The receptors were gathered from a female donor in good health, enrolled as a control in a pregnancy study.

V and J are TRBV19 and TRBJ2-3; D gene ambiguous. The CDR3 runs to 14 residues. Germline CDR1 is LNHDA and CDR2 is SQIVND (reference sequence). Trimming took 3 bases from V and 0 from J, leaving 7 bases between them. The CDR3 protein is CASSMSTSTDTQYF. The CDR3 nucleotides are TGTGCCAGTAGTATGTCTACTAGCACAGATACGCAGTATTTT.

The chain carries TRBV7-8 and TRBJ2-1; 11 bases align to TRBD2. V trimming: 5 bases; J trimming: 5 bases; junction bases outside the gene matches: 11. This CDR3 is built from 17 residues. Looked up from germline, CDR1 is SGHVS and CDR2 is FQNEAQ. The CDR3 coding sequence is TGTGCCAGCAGCCCGGAAAGTTCGGGACTAGCGGACAATGAGCAGTTCTTC. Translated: CASSPESSGLADNEQFF.

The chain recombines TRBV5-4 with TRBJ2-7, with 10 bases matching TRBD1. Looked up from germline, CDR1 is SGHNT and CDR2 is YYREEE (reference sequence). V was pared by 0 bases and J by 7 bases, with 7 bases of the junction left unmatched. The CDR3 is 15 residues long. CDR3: CASSLDRQGAGEQYF. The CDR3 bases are TGTGCCAGCAGCTTGGATCGACAGGGGGCGGGTGAGCAGTACTTC.

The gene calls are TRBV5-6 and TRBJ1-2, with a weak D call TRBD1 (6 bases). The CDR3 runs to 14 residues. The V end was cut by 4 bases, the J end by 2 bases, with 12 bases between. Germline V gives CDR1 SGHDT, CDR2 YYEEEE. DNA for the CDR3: TGTGCCAGCAGCCACGACAGGACGAACTATGGCTACACCTTC. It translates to CASSHDRTNYGYTF.

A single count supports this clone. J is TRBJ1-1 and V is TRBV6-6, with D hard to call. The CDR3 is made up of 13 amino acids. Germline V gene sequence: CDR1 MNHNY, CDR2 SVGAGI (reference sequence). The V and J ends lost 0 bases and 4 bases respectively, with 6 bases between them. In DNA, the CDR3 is TGTGCCAGCAGTTACTCGAGCCTCACTGAAGCTTTCTTT. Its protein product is CASSYSSLTEAFF.

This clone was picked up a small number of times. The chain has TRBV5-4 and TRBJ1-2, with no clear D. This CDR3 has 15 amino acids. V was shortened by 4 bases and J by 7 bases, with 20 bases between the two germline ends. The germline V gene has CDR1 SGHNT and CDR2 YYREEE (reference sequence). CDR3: CASSRGPRTLGGYTF. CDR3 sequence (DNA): TGTGCCAGCAGCAGAGGGCCCAGGACTCTCGGTGGCTACACCTTC.

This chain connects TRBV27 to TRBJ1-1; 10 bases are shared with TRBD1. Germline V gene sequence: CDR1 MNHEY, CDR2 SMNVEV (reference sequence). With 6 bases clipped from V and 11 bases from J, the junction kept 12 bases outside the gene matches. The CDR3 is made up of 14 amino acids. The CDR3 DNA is TGTGCCAGCAGCCCCGACAGGGGGCTACTCAGTGCTTTCTTT. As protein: CASSPDRGLLSAFF.

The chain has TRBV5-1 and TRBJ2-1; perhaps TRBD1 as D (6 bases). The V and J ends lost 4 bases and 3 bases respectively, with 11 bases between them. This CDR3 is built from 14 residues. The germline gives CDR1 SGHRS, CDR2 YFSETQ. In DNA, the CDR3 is TGCGCCAGCAGCACCCGACAGGACTACAATGAGCAGTTCTTC. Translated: CASSTRQDYNEQFF.

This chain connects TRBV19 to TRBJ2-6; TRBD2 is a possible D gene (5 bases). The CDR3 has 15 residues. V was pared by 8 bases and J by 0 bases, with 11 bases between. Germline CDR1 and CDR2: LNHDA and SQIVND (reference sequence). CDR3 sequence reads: CASRGRVSGANVLTF. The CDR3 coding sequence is TGTGCCAGTCGGGGTCGGGTCTCTGGGGCCAACGTCCTGACTTTC.

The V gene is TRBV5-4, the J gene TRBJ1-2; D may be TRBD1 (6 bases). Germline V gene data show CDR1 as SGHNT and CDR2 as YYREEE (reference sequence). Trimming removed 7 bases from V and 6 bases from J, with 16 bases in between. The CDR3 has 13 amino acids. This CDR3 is CASSGRGGHGYTF. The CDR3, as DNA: TGTGCCAGCTCGGGACGCGGGGGGCATGGCTACACCTTC.

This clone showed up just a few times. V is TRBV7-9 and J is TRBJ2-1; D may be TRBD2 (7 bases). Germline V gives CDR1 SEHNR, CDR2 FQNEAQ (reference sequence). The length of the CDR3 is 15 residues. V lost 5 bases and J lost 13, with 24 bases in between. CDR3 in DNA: TGTGCCAGCAGCGGACTAAAGGGGGGGGCCGCCAACCAGTTCTTC. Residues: CASSGLKGGAANQFF.

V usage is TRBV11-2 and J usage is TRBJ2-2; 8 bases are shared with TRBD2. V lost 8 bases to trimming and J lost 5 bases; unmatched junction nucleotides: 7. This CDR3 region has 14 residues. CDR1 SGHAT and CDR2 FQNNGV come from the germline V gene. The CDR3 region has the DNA TGTGCCAGCGGGCAGCGGGGGTTTACCGGGGAGCTGTTTTTT. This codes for CASGQRGFTGELFF.

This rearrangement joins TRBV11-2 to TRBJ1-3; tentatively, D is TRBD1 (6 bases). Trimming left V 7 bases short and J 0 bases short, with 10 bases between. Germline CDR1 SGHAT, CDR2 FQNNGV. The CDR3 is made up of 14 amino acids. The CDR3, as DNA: TGTGCCAGCACCCAGGGGAGCTCTGGAAACACCATATATTTT. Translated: CASTQGSSGNTIYF.

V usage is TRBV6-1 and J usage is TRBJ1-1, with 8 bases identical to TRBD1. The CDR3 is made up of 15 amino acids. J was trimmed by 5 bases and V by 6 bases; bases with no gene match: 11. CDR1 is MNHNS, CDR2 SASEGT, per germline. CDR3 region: CASRNPQGVSTEAFF. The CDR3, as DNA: TGTGCCAGCAGAAACCCACAGGGGGTTAGTACTGAAGCTTTCTTT.

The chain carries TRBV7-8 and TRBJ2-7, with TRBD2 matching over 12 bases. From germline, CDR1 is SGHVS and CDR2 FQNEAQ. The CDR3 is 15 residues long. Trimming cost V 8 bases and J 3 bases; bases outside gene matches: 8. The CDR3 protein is CASCPLAGGLYEQYF. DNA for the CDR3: TGTGCCAGCTGCCCACTAGCGGGGGGCCTCTACGAGCAGTACTTC.

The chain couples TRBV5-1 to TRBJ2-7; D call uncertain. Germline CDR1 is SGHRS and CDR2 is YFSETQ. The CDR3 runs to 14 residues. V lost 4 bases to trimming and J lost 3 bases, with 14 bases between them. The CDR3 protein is CASSPARIDYEQYF. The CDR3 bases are TGCGCCAGCAGCCCGGCGAGGATTGACTACGAGCAGTACTTC.

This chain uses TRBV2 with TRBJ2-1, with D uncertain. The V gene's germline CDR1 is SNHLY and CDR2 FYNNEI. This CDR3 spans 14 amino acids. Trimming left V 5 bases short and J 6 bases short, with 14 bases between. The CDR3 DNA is TGTGCCAGCAGTAATAACCCTAGAGTCAATGAGCAGTTCTTC. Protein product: CASSNNPRVNEQFF.

The CDR3 region has the DNA TGTGCCAGCAGTTTATCCCGGGCGGGGGGGTCTCAGCCCCAGCATTTT. Encoded protein: CASSLSRAGGSQPQHF. The gene calls are TRBV28 and TRBJ1-5, with D tentatively TRBD1 (5 bases). The CDR3 loop spans 16 amino acids. Trimming took 1 base from V and 6 from J, leaving 16 bases between them. CDR1 and CDR2 from the germline V gene are MDHEN and SYDVKM. Full variable domain (outside the CDR3, taken from reference TRBV28 and TRBJ1-5): DVKVTQSSRYLVKRTGEKVFLECVQDMDHENMFWYRQDPGLGLRLIYFSYDVKMKEKGDIPEGYSVSREKKERFSLILESASTNQTSMYLCASSLSRAGGSQPQHFGDGTRLSIL.

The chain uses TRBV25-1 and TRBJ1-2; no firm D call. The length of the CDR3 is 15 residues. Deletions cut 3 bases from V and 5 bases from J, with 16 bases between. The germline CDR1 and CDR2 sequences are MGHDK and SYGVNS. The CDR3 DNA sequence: TGTGCCAGCAGTGACTCCCGGGGAGGAGGATATGGCTACACCTTC. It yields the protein CASSDSRGGGYGYTF.

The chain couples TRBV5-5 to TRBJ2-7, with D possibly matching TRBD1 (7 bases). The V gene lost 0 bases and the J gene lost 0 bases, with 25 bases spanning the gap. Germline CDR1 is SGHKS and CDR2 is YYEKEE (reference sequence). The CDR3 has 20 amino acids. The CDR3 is CASSLVSRRGPVLSSYEQYF. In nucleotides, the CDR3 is TGTGCCAGCAGCTTGGTATCTCGGAGGGGGCCCGTCCTAAGCTCCTACGAGCAGTACTTC.

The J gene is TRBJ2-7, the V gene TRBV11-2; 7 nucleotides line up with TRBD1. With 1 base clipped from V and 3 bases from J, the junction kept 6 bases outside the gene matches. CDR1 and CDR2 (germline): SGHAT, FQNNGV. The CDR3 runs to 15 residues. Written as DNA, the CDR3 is TGTGCCAGCAGCTTAGGCTGGGCAGGGGGCTACGAGCAGTACTTC. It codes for CASSLGWAGGYEQYF. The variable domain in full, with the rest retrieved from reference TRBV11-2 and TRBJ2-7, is EAGVAQSPRYKIIEKRQSVAFWCNPISGHATLYWYQQILGQGPKLLIQFQNNGVVDDSQLPKDRFSAERLKGVDSTLKIQPAKLEDSAVYLCASSLGWAGGYEQYFGPGTRLTVT.

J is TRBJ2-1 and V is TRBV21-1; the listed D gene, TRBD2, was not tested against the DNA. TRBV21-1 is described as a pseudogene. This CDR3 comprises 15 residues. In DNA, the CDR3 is TGTGCCAGCCACGGTGGGGGGGTATCCTACAATGAGCAGTTCTTC. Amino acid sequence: CASHGGGVSYNEQFF.

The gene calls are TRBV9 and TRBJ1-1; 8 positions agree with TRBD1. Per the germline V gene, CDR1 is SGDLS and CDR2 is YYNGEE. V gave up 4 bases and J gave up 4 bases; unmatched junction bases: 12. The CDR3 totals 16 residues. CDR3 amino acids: CASSRGTGGTATEAFF. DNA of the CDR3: TGTGCCAGCAGCCGAGGAACAGGGGGTACGGCCACTGAAGCTTTCTTT.

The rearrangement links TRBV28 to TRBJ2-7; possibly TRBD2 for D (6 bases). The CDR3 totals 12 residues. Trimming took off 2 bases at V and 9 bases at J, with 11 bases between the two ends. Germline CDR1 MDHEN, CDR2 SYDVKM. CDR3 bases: TGTGCCAGCAGTTTAATGGGACTTGGGCAGTACTTC. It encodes CASSLMGLGQYF.

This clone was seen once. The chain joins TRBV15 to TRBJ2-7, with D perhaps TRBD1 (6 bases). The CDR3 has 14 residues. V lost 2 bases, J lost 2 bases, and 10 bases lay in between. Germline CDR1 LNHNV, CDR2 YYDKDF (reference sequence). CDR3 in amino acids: CATSRRDKPYEQYF. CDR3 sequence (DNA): TGTGCCACCAGCAGAAGGGACAAGCCCTACGAGCAGTACTTC.

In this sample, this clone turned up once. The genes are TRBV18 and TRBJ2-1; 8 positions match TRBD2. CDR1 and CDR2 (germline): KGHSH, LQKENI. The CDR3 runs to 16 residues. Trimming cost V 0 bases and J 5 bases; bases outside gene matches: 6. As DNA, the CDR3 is TGTGCCAGCTCACCACCGGGACTAGGGGCCGACAATGAGCAGTTCTTC. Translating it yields CASSPPGLGADNEQFF.

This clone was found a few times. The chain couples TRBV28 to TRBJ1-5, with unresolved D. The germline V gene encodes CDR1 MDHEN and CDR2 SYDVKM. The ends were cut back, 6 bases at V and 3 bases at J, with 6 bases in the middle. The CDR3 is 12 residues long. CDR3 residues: CASRRPNQPQHF. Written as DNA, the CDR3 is TGTGCCAGCAGGCGGCCCAATCAGCCCCAGCATTTT.

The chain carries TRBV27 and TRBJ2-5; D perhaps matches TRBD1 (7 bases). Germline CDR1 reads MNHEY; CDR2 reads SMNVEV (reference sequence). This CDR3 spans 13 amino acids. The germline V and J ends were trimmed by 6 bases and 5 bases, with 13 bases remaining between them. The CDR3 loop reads CASSQGGGETQYF. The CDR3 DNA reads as TGTGCCAGCAGCCAGGGGGGTGGGGAGACCCAGTACTTC.